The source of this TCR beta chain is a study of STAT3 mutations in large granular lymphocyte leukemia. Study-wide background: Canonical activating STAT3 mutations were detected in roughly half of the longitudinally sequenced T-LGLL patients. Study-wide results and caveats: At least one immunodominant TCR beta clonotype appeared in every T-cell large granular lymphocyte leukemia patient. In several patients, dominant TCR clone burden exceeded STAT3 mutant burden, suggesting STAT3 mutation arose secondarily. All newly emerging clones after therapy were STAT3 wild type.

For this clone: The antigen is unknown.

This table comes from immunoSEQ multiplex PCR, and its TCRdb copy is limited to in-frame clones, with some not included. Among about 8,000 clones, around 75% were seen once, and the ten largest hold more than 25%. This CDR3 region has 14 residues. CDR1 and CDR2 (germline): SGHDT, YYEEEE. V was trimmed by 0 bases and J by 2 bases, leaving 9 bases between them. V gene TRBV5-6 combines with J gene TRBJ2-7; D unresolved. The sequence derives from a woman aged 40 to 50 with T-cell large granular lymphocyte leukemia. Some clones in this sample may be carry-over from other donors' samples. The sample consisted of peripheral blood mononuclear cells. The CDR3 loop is CASSLGAGPYEQYF. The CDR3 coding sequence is TGTGCCAGCAGCTTGGGTGCAGGCCCCTACGAGCAGTACTTC.